Shown below are 8 T cell receptor beta chains from a single sample sequenced in a study of blood T cell repertoires in COVID-19. The repertoire was sequenced with immunoSEQ multiplex PCR; TCRdb's copy has only in-frame clones and lacks some. The table has almost 400,000 clones, approximately 87% seen once. The sequencing input was peripheral blood. The receptors come from an older woman with COVID-19, enrolled during active disease.

The chain joins TRBV11-2 to TRBJ1-1; the match to TRBD1 covers 8 bases. V shed 5 bases and J 5 bases; nucleotides not matched to a gene: 10. CDR1 and CDR2 (germline): SGHAT, FQNNGV. The length of the CDR3 is 15 residues. The CDR3 loop is CASSIWQGASTEAFF. The CDR3 bases are TGTGCCAGCAGCATCTGGCAGGGGGCTTCGACTGAAGCTTTCTTT.

The chain is built from TRBV2 and TRBJ1-1, with D possibly matching TRBD1 (5 bases). This CDR3 has 14 amino acids. Trimming stripped 6 bases from V and 1 base from J, with 12 bases between. CDR1 and CDR2 from the germline V gene are SNHLY and FYNNEI. CDR3 nucleotide sequence: TGTGCCAGCAGCGATGCTACAGGGAACACTGAAGCTTTCTTT. This encodes CASSDATGNTEAFF.

J is TRBJ2-2 and V is TRBV18, with a tentative D call TRBD1 (5 bases). The V and J ends lost 0 bases and 1 base respectively, with 9 bases between them. The CDR3 has 16 amino acids. CDR1 KGHSH and CDR2 LQKENI come from the germline V gene. CDR3 loop: CASSPPGRENTGELFF. The CDR3 coding sequence is TGTGCCAGCTCACCACCGGGCAGGGAGAACACCGGGGAGCTGTTTTTT.

V gene TRBV2 combines with J gene TRBJ1-5; D ambiguous. This CDR3 is built from 14 residues. Trimming shortened V by 4 bases and J by 0 bases, and 7 bases separated the two germline ends. CDR1 is SNHLY and CDR2 is FYNNEI in the germline V gene. CDR3 sequence (DNA): TGTGCCAGCAGTGCGACATCTAGCAATCAGCCCCAGCATTTT. Protein product: CASSATSSNQPQHF.

The J gene is TRBJ1-2, the V gene TRBV12-3 or TRBV12-4; weak D call: TRBD1 (5 bases). The CDR3 length is 13 residues. V lost 5 bases to trimming and J lost 3 bases, with 10 bases between them. Here the CDR3 DNA reads TGTGCCAGCAGTCCCGGGGGGTACTATGGCTACACCTTC. Translation gives CASSPGGYYGYTF.

There are many counts of this clone. The CDR3 DNA reads TGTGCCAGCAGTCCGACAGGGGCACCCTACAATGAGCAGTTCTTC. This sequence encodes CASSPTGAPYNEQFF. The J gene is TRBJ2-1, the V gene TRBV27; TRBD1 agrees at 8 bases. The CDR3 totals 15 residues. Per the germline V gene, CDR1 is MNHEY and CDR2 is SMNVEV (reference sequence). After removal of 5 bases from V and 2 bases from J, the junction contained 5 bases not matched to a gene.

In DNA, the CDR3 is TGTGCCAGCAGCTCACAAGAGACCCAGTACTTC. Translated: CASSSQETQYF. The chain recombines TRBV7-9 with TRBJ2-5; no clear D gene. V was trimmed by 4 bases and J by 2 bases, leaving 2 bases between them. The CDR3 sequence is 11 residues long. Germline V gene sequence: CDR1 SEHNR, CDR2 FQNEAQ (reference sequence).

The rearrangement links TRBV6-5 to TRBJ2-3; 7 nucleotides match TRBD1. Germline values: CDR1 MNHEY, CDR2 SVGAGI. V shed 2 bases, J shed 5 bases, and the junction held 10 bases outside the gene matches. The CDR3 has 16 amino acids. In DNA, the CDR3 is TGTGCCAGCAGTTACCAGGGGGACCAATTATTAGATACGCAGTATTTT. Protein product: CASSYQGDQLLDTQYF.